This TCR beta chain was profiled in a study of blood T cells in healthy people across ages. At the level of the study: Template switching caught about one barcoded beta molecule for each two T cells. Study-level findings and limits: Age brought a roughly linear fall in TCR beta diversity measured per million T cells.

As for this clonotype: Antigen unknown.

V shed 5 bases and J shed 2 bases, with 12 bases lying between them. The CDR3 consists of 14 residues. In germline, CDR1 is SQVTM, CDR2 ANQGSEA. PCR was performed a second time for about 7 to 12 cycles using a sample-barcoded 5' primer and a J-beta primer mix. TCRdb re-derived calls from the 5' RACE reads in MiXCR, one entry per CDR3 protein. The table records about 830,000 distinct CDR3 sequences, approximately 65% of them present only once. The genes are TRBV29-1 and TRBJ2-2, with D perhaps being TRBD1 or TRBD2 (5 bases each). The specimen was blood. This clonotype was obtained from a young man in good health. CDR3 coding DNA: TGCAGCGTTTGGCGAGGGGACAACACCGGGGAGCTGTTTTTT. It codes for CSVWRGDNTGELFF.